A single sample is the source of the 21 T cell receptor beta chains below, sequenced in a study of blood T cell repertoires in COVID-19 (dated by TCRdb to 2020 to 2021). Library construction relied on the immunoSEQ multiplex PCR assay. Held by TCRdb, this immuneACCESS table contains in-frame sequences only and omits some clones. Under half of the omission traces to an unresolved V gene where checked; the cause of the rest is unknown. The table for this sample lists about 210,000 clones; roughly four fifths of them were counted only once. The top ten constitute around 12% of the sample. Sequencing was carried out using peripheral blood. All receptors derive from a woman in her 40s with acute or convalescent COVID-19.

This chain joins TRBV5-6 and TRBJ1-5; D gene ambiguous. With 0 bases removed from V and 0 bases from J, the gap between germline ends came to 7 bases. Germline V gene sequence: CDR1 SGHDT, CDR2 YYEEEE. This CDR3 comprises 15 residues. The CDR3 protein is CASSLAPVSNQPQHF. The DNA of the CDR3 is TGTGCCAGCAGCTTGGCTCCGGTTAGCAATCAGCCCCAGCATTTT.

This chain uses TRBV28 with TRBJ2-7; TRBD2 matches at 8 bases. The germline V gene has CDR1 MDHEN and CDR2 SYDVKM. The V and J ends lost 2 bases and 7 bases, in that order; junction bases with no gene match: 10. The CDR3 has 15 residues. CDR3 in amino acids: CASSLRAGVLGEQYF. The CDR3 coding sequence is TGTGCCAGCAGTTTAAGAGCGGGAGTCTTAGGTGAGCAGTACTTC.

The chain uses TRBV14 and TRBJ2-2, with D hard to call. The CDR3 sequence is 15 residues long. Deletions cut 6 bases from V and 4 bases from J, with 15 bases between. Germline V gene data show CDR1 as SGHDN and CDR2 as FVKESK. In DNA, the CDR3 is TGTGCCAGCAGTCATGGTAGCTATCGCACCGGGGAGCTGTTTTTT. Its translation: CASSHGSYRTGELFF. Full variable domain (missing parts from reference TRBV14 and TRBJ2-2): EAGVTQFPSHSVIEKGQTVTLRCDPISGHDNLYWYRRVMGKEIKFLLHFVKESKQDESGMPNNRFLAERTGGTYSTLKVQPAELEDSGVYFCASSHGSYRTGELFFGEGSRLTVL.

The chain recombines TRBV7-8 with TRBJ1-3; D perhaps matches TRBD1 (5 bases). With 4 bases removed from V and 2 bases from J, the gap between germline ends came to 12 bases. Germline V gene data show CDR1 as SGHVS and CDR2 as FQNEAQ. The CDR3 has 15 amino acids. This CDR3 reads CASSSGKGTGNTIYF. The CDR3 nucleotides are TGTGCCAGCAGCTCAGGGAAAGGGACTGGAAACACCATATATTTT.

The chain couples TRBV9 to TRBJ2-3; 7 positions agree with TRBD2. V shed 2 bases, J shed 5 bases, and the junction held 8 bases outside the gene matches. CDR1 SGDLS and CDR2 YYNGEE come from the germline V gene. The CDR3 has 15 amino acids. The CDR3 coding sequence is TGTGCCAGCAGCGTGGCGGGAGACTTCATAGATACGCAGTATTTT. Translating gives CASSVAGDFIDTQYF.

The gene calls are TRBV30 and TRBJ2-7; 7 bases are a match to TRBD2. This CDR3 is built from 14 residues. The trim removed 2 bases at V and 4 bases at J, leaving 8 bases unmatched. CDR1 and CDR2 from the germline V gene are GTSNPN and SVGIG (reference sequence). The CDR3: CAWSRLAALYEQYF. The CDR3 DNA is TGTGCCTGGAGTAGGCTAGCGGCTCTTTACGAGCAGTACTTC.

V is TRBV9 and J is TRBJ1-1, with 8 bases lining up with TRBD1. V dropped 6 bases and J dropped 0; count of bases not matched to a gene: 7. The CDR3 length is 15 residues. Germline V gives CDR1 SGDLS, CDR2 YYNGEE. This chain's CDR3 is CASNPTGGMNTEAFF. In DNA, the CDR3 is TGTGCCAGCAACCCCACAGGGGGAATGAACACTGAAGCTTTCTTT.

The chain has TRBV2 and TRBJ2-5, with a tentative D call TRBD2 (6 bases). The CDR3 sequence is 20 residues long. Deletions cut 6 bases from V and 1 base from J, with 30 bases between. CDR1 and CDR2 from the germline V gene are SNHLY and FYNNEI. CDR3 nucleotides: TGTGCCAGCAGACAACCAAGGACGGGGGAACGGGGCAAGCCCCAAGAGACCCAGTACTTC. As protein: CASRQPRTGERGKPQETQYF. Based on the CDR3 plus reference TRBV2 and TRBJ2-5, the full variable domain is EPEVTQTPSHQVTQMGQEVILRCVPISNHLYFYWYRQILGQKVEFLVSFYNNEISEKSEIFDDQFSVERPDGSNFTLKIRSTKLEDSAMYFCASRQPRTGERGKPQETQYFGPGTRLLVL.

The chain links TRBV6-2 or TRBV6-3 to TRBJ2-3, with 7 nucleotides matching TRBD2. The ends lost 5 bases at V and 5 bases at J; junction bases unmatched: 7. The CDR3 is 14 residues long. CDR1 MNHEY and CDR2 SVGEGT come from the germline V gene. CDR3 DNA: TGTGCCAGCAGTCGGCGGGGGACTGGAGATACGCAGTATTTT. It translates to CASSRRGTGDTQYF.

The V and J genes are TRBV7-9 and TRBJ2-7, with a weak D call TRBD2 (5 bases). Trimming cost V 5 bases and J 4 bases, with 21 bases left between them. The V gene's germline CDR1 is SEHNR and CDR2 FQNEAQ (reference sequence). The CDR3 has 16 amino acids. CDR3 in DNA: TGTGCCAGCAGCGCATCGGACCTACATACTAGATACGAGCAGTACTTC. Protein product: CASSASDLHTRYEQYF.

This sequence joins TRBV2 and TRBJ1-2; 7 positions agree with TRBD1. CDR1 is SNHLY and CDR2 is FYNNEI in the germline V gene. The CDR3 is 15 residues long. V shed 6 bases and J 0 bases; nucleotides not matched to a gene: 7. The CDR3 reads CASRLDRATNYGYTF. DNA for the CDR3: TGTGCCAGCAGATTAGACAGGGCCACTAACTATGGCTACACCTTC.

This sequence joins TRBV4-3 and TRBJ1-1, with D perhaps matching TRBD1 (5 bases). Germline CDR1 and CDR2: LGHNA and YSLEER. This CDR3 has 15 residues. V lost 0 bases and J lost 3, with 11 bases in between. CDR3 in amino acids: CASSQEEGWDTEAFF. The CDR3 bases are TGCGCCAGCAGCCAAGAGGAGGGGTGGGACACTGAAGCTTTCTTT.

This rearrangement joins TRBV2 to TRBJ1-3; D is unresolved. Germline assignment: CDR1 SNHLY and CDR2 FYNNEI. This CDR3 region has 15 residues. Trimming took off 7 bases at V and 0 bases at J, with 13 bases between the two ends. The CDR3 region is CASNQNLGSGNTIYF. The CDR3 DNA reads TGTGCCAGCAACCAGAATCTTGGCTCTGGAAACACCATATATTTT. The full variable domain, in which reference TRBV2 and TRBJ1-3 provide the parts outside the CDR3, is EPEVTQTPSHQVTQMGQEVILRCVPISNHLYFYWYRQILGQKVEFLVSFYNNEISEKSEIFDDQFSVERPDGSNFTLKIRSTKLEDSAMYFCASNQNLGSGNTIYFGEGSWLTVV.

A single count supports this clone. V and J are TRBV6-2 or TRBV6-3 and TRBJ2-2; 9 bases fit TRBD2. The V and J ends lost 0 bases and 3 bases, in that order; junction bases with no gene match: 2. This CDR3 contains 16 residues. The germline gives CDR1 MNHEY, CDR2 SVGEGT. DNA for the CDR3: TGTGCCAGCAGTTACTCGACTAGCGGATACACCGGGGAGCTGTTTTTT. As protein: CASSYSTSGYTGELFF.

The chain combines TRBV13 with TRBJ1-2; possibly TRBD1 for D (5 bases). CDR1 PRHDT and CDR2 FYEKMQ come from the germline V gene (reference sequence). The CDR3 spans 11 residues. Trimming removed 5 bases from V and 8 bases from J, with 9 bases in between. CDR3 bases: TGTGCCAGCAGCCTGCGGGGCGGCTACACCTTC. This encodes CASSLRGGYTF.

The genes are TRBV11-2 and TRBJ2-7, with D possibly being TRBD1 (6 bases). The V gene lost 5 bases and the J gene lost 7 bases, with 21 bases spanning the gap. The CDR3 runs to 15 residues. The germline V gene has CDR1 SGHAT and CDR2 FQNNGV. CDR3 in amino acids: CASSLYRDQRREQYF. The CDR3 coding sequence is TGTGCCAGCAGCCTATACAGGGACCAAAGGCGGGAGCAGTACTTC. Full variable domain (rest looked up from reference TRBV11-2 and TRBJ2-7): EAGVAQSPRYKIIEKRQSVAFWCNPISGHATLYWYQQILGQGPKLLIQFQNNGVVDDSQLPKDRFSAERLKGVDSTLKIQPAKLEDSAVYLCASSLYRDQRREQYFGPGTRLTVT.

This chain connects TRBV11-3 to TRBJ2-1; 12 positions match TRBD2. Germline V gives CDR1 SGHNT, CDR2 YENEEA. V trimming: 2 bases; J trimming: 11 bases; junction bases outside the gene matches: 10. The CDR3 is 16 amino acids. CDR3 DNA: TGTGCCAGCAGCTTAAGACTAGCGGGAGCTTCGGGACAGCAGTTCTTC. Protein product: CASSLRLAGASGQQFF.

CDR3 loop: CASSLAARAFDTQYF. The DNA of the CDR3 is TGTGCCAGCAGCTTAGCGGCCAGGGCATTCGATACGCAGTATTTT. The rearrangement links TRBV7-8 to TRBJ2-3; TRBD1 is a possible D gene (5 bases). This CDR3 has 15 amino acids. The V end was cut by 0 bases, the J end by 6 bases, with 13 bases between. Germline V lookup: CDR1 SGHVS, CDR2 FQNEAQ.

The CDR3 here is CASSRDSSYGYTF. In nucleotides, the CDR3 is TGCGCCAGCAGCCGGGACAGTTCTTATGGCTACACCTTC. The chain carries TRBV5-1 and TRBJ1-2; TRBD1 matches at 7 bases. The CDR3 contains 13 residues. V gave up 4 bases and J gave up 5 bases; unmatched junction bases: 5. The germline CDR1 and CDR2 sequences are SGHRS and YFSETQ.

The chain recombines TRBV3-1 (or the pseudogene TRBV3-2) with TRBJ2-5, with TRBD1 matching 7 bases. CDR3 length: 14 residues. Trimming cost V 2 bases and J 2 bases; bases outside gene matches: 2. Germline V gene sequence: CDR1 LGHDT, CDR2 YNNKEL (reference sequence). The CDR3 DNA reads TGTGCCAGCAGCCAAAACAGGGGTCAAGAGACCCAGTACTTC. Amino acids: CASSQNRGQETQYF.

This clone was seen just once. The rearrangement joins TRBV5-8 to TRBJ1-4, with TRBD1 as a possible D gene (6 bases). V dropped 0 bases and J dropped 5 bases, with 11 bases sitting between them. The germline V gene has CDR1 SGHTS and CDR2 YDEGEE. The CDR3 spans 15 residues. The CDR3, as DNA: TGTGCCAGCAGCTTGGGGGGCAGGGGCAATGAAAAACTGTTTTTT. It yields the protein CASSLGGRGNEKLFF. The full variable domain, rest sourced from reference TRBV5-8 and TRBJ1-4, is EAGVTQSPTHLIKTRGQQATLRCSPISGHTSVYWYQQALGLGLQFLLWYDEGEERNRGNFPPRFSGRQFPNYSSELNVNALELEDSALYLCASSLGGRGNEKLFFGSGTQLSVL.